This TCR beta chain was captured in a study of a mutant IDH1 vaccine in newly diagnosed glioma. Across the whole study: Of treated patients, roughly 62% were men and roughly 38% women, averaging around 44 years. Study findings and constraints: Of all patients, 93.3% showed vaccine-induced immune responses. Seemingly, pseudoprogression had no relation to changes in the top peripheral T cell clonotypes.

The method was immunoSEQ multiplex PCR; TCRdb's version includes in-frame clones alone and lacks a portion of them. The table shows about 38,000 clones, with roughly 92% occurring only once. The length of the CDR3 is 16 residues. J was trimmed by 4 bases and V by 3 bases; bases with no gene match: 10. Per the germline V gene, CDR1 is LNHNV and CDR2 is YYDKDF (reference sequence). About this clone: Its antigen is not identified.

Time point in this sample: baseline, week 1 (first vaccination visit). Described treatment: pre-vaccination baseline after standard-of-care therapy. Diagnosis in the donors showed new WHO grade 3 or 4 astrocytomas that were IDH1-mutant and ATRX-lost. This rearrangement joins TRBV15 to TRBJ1-2; 8 bases are shared with TRBD1. Here the sequenced sample was PBMCs, taken from a glioma patient treated with radiotherapy, temozolomide or both. This TCR derives from a man aged 18 to 35 with glioma. The CDR3 region is CATSSPHRTGLYGYTF. As DNA, the CDR3 is TGTGCCACCAGCAGCCCGCACCGGACAGGGCTCTATGGCTACACCTTC.